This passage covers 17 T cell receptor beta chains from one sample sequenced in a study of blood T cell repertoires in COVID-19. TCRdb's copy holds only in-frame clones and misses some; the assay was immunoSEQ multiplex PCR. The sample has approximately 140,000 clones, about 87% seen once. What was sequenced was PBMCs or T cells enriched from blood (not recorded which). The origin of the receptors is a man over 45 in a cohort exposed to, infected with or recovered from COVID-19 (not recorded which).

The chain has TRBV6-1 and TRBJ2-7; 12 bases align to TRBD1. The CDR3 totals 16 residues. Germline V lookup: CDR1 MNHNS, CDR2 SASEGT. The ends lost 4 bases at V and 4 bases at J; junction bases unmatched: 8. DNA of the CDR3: TGTGCCAGCAGTGCAATCGGGACAGGGGGCGCATACGAGCAGTACTTC. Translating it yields CASSAIGTGGAYEQYF.

The CDR3 is CASNREGLAPLGANVLTF. In DNA form, the CDR3 reads TGTGCCAGCAACAGGGAGGGACTAGCGCCCTTGGGGGCCAACGTCCTGACTTTC. This chain links TRBV21-1 with TRBJ2-6; the table names TRBD2, a call not compared with the DNA. TRBV21-1 is recorded as a pseudogene. The CDR3 is made up of 18 amino acids.

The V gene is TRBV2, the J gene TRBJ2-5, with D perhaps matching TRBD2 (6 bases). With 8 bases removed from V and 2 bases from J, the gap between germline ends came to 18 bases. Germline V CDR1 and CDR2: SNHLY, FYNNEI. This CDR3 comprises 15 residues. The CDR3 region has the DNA TGTGCCAGCCTCAGGGCACAGGAGGGACAAGAGACCCAGTACTTC. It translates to CASLRAQEGQETQYF.

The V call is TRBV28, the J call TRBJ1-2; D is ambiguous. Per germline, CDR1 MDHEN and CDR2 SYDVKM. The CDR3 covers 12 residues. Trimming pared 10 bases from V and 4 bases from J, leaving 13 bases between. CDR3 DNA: TGTGCCACCAGGACGGGTTTCTATGGCTACACCTTC. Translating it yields CATRTGFYGYTF.

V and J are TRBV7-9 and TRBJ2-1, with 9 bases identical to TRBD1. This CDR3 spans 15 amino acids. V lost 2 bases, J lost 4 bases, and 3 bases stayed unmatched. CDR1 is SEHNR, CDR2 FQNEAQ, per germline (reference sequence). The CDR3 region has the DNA TGTGCCAGCAGCTTAAGCGGGACAGGGTACAATGAGCAGTTCTTC. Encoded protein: CASSLSGTGYNEQFF.

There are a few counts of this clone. The CDR3 here is CASSPGTQTGELFF. The CDR3 DNA sequence: TGTGCCAGCAGCCCCGGGACACAGACCGGGGAGCTGTTTTTT. The chain couples TRBV6-2 or TRBV6-3 to TRBJ2-2; a possible D gene is TRBD1 (6 bases). The CDR3 loop spans 14 amino acids. The V end lost 6 bases, the J end lost 5 bases, and 13 bases lay between the germline ends. Germline V lookup: CDR1 MNHEY, CDR2 SVGEGT.

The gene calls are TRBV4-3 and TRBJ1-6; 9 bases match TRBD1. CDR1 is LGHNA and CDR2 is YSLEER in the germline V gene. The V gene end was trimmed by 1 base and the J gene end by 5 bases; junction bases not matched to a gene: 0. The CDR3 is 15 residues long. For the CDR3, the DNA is TGCGCCAGCAGCCAAGGACAGGGGGATAATTCACCCCTCCACTTT. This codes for CASSQGQGDNSPLHF.

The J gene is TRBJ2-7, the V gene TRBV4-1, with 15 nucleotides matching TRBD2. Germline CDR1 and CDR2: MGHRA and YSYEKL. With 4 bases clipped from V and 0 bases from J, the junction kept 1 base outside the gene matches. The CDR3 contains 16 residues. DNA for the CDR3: TGCGCCAGCAGCCGGGGACTAGCGGGAGGCTCCTACGAGCAGTACTTC. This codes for CASSRGLAGGSYEQYF.

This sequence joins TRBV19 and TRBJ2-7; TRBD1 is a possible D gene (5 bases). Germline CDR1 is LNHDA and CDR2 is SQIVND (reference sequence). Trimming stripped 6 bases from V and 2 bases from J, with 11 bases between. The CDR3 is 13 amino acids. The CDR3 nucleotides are TGTGCCAGTAGCCGTGACAGAGCCTACGAGCAGTACTTC. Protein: CASSRDRAYEQYF.

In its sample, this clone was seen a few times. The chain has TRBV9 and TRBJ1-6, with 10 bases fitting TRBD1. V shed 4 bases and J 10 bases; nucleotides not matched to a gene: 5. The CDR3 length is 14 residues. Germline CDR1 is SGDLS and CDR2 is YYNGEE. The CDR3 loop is CASSTGTGDSPLHF. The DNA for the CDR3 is TGTGCCAGCAGCACCGGGACAGGGGACTCACCCCTCCACTTT.

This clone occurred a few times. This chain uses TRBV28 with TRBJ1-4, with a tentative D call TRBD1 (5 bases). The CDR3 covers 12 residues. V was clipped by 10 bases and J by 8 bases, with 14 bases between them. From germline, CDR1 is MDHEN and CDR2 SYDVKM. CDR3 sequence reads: CATMVNREKLFF. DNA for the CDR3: TGTGCCACCATGGTGAACAGGGAAAAACTGTTTTTT. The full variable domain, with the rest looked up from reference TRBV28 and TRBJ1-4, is DVKVTQSSRYLVKRTGEKVFLECVQDMDHENMFWYRQDPGLGLRLIYFSYDVKMKEKGDIPEGYSVSREKKERFSLILESASTNQTSMYLCATMVNREKLFFGSGTQLSVL.

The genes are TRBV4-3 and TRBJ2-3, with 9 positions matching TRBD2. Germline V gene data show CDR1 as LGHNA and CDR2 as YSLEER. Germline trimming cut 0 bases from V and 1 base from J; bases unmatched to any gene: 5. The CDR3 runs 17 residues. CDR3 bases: TGCGCCAGCAGCCAAGAATTCAAGCGGGGGGGCACAGATACGCAGTATTTT. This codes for CASSQEFKRGGTDTQYF.

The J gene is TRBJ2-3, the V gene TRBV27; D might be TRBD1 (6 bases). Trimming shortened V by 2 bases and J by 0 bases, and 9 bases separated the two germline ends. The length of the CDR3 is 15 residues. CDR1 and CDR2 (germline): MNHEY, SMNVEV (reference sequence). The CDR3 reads CASSLAGVSTDTQYF. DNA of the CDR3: TGTGCCAGCAGTTTAGCAGGGGTTAGCACAGATACGCAGTATTTT.

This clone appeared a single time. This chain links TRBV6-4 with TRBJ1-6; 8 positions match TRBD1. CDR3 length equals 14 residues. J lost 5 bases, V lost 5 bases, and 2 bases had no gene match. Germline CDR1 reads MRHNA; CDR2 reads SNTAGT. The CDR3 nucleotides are TGTGCCAGCAGTCCGACAGGGGATAATTCACCCCTCCACTTT. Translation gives CASSPTGDNSPLHF.

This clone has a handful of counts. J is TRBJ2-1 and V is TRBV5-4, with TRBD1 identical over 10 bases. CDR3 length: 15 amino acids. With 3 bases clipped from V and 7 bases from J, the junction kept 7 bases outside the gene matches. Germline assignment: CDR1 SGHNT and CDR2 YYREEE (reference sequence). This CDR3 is CASSSISGQGNEQFF. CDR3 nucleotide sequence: TGTGCCAGCAGCTCTATATCGGGACAGGGGAATGAGCAGTTCTTC.

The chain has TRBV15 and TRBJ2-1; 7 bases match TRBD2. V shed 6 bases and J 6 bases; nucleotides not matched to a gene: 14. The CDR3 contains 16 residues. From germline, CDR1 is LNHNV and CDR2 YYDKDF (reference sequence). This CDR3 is CATRPTSSLSGNEQFF. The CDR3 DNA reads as TGTGCCACCAGACCGACTAGCTCACTATCAGGCAATGAGCAGTTCTTC.

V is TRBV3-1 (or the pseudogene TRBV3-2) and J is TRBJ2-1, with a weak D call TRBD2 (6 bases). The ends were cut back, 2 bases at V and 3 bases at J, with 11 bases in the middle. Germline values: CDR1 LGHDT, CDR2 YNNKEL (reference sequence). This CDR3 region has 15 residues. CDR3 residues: CASSQSGGSYNEQFF. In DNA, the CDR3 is TGTGCCAGCAGCCAAAGCGGAGGGAGCTACAATGAGCAGTTCTTC.